This TCR beta chain was sequenced during a study of T cell repertoires in cytomegalovirus infection. Study details: An indication of both CMV infection and matching HLA type came from public TCR beta signatures.

This CDR3 is 15 amino acids long. The J segment lost 9 bases and the V segment lost 4 bases, leaving 9 bases of the junction unmatched. From germline, CDR1 is SGHVS and CDR2 FQNEAQ. TCRdb passed the reads through MiXCR, listing each CDR3 protein once. The sample holds about 140,000 distinct CDR3 sequences, 5.5% to 7% seen once. Study-level results: CMV-specific HLA-C-restricted TCR beta clonotypes dominated the ex vivo response.

This clonotype was counted at least ten times. Its antigen remains unknown. The clonotype originates from a human donor in good health (CMV status not recorded). Some clones in this sample may be carry-over from other donors' samples. This chain links TRBV7-8 with TRBJ1-6; 7 nucleotides agree with TRBD1. Sequenced material: PBMCs. The DNA for the CDR3 is TGTGCCAGCAGCTCCACGACAGGGTCTATTTCACCCCTCCACTTT. Translation: CASSSTTGSISPLHF.